One sample yielded the 25 T cell receptor beta chains listed below, sequenced in a study of PD-1 blockade in classical Hodgkin lymphoma. Exposure to brentuximab vedotin varied, and each patient had relapsed following autologous stem cell transplantation. The protocol was immunoSEQ multiplex PCR, while the TCRdb copy is restricted to in-frame clones and leaves out a portion. Among about 97,000 clones listed, roughly 84% were seen once. The sample was peripheral blood mononuclear cells (PBMCs), taken at baseline. These receptors were collected from a human donor with classical Hodgkin lymphoma.

The chain couples TRBV28 to TRBJ1-5; the D gene is possibly TRBD1 (5 bases). CDR3 length: 15 residues. Trimming removed 6 bases from V and 6 bases from J, with 18 bases in between. In germline, CDR1 is MDHEN, CDR2 SYDVKM. The CDR3 sequence is CASSPTHGGSQPQHF. The CDR3 DNA reads TGTGCCAGCAGCCCGACCCATGGGGGGTCTCAGCCCCAGCATTTT.

This chain joins TRBV19 and TRBJ2-1; D is possibly TRBD1 (6 bases). This CDR3 has 15 amino acids. Germline values: CDR1 LNHDA, CDR2 SQIVND (reference sequence). Deletions cut 2 bases from V and 3 bases from J, with 11 bases between. CDR3 region: CASSIQGTIYNEQFF. In DNA, the CDR3 is TGTGCCAGTAGTATACAGGGGACAATCTACAATGAGCAGTTCTTC.

V gene TRBV9 combines with J gene TRBJ2-1; 8 bases align to TRBD2. The junction had 7 bases not matched to a gene; V was cut back by 0 bases and J by 5 bases. Germline V gives CDR1 SGDLS, CDR2 YYNGEE. CDR3 length: 16 residues. CDR3 loop: CASSVVAGISNNEQFF. The CDR3 nucleotides read TGTGCCAGCAGCGTAGTAGCGGGAATCTCTAACAATGAGCAGTTCTTC.

The rearrangement links TRBV7-2 to TRBJ2-3; 7 bases align to TRBD2. CDR1 and CDR2 (germline): SGHTA, FQGNSA. CDR3 size: 15 residues. V lost 1 base, J lost 2 bases, and 3 bases stayed unmatched. Here the CDR3 reads CASSLEGLTTDTQYF. In DNA, the CDR3 is TGTGCCAGCAGCTTAGAGGGACTAACCACAGATACGCAGTATTTT.

This chain links TRBV15 with TRBJ2-7; maybe TRBD1 (5 bases). Trimming took off 0 bases at V and 5 bases at J, with 11 bases between the two ends. Germline lookup yields CDR1 LNHNV and CDR2 YYDKDF (reference sequence). The CDR3 has 14 residues. CDR3 protein: CATSRDKIGDEQYF. In DNA, the CDR3 is TGTGCCACCAGCAGAGATAAAATAGGGGACGAGCAGTACTTC.

The DNA for the CDR3 is TGTGCCAGCAGCCTGGTGGCTCTAGCGTCAGATACGCAGTATTTT. Residues: CASSLVALASDTQYF. V gene TRBV5-5 combines with J gene TRBJ2-3, with D maybe TRBD2 (6 bases). V lost 4 bases to trimming and J lost 4 bases, with 16 bases between them. CDR1 is SGHKS and CDR2 is YYEKEE in the germline V gene (reference sequence). The CDR3 contains 15 residues.

This clone was observed a few times. V is TRBV4-1 and J is TRBJ2-1; possibly TRBD2 for D (5 bases). CDR3 length: 13 amino acids. V was clipped by 3 bases and J by 8 bases, with 11 bases between them. Germline V gene sequence: CDR1 MGHRA, CDR2 YSYEKL. CDR3 DNA sequence: TGCGCCAGCAGCCAGGAGGTCGGGGATGAGCAGTTCTTC. Protein sequence: CASSQEVGDEQFF.

This chain joins TRBV29-1 and TRBJ2-5; D could derive from TRBD1 or TRBD2 (5 bases each). Germline CDR1 SQVTM, CDR2 ANQGSEA. Trimming cost V 8 bases and J 5 bases, with 18 bases left between them. This CDR3 is 13 amino acids long. The CDR3 DNA reads as TGCAGCTCACGCGACAGTCCGGGGGAGACCCAGTACTTC. Translating it yields CSSRDSPGETQYF.

V usage is TRBV2 and J usage is TRBJ1-1; TRBD1 agrees at 7 bases. The ends lost 3 bases at V and 4 bases at J; junction bases unmatched: 8. CDR3 length: 15 residues. From germline, CDR1 is SNHLY and CDR2 FYNNEI. CDR3 loop: CASSDRGGAGTEAFF. The CDR3 DNA is TGTGCCAGCAGTGATCGAGGGGGCGCCGGCACTGAAGCTTTCTTT.

As DNA, the CDR3 is TGTGCCATCAGTGAGTGGAATCGGGGGACCGGGGAGCTGTTTTTT. Residues: CAISEWNRGTGELFF. The V and J genes are TRBV10-3 and TRBJ2-2; maybe TRBD2 (6 bases). CDR3 length: 15 residues. CDR1 is ENHRY and CDR2 is SYGVKD in the germline V gene. The ends were cut back, 1 base at V and 5 bases at J, with 11 bases in the middle.

This chain connects TRBV29-1 to TRBJ1-1; no clear D gene. Trimming took 7 bases from V and 4 from J, leaving 16 bases between them. CDR1 and CDR2 (germline): SQVTM, ANQGSEA. The CDR3 contains 13 residues. CDR3 DNA: TGCAGCGCCCGGTTTGGGGTTGGCACTGAAGCTTTCTTT. Its translation: CSARFGVGTEAFF.

This chain links TRBV4-2 with TRBJ1-5; tentatively, D is TRBD1 (5 bases). The CDR3 has 18 residues. Germline V gives CDR1 LGHNA, CDR2 YNFKEQ. With 0 bases removed from V and 2 bases from J, the gap between germline ends came to 17 bases. CDR3 region: CASSQDSSAGAGNQPQHF. CDR3 nucleotides: TGTGCCAGCAGCCAAGATAGTTCGGCCGGGGCGGGCAATCAGCCCCAGCATTTT.

The V and J genes are TRBV7-2 and TRBJ2-2, with 7 bases fitting TRBD2. CDR1 and CDR2 from the germline V gene are SGHTA and FQGNSA. The CDR3 runs 16 residues. Trimming removed 7 bases from V and 5 bases from J; junction bases left unmatched: 13. This chain's CDR3 is CASTHPRGSGTGELFF. The DNA for the CDR3 is TGTGCCAGCACCCACCCGCGGGGGAGCGGGACCGGGGAGCTGTTTTTT.

V and J are TRBV19 and TRBJ1-2; no clear D gene. Trimming cost V 0 bases and J 0 bases, with 11 bases left between them. The germline CDR1 and CDR2 sequences are LNHDA and SQIVND (reference sequence). CDR3 length: 16 residues. CDR3 sequence reads: CASSIDGPAANYGYTF. The CDR3 bases are TGTGCCAGTAGTATAGATGGTCCAGCCGCTAACTATGGCTACACCTTC.

The chain employs TRBV7-8 and TRBJ2-7, with a tentative D call TRBD2 (5 bases). The V gene's germline CDR1 is SGHVS and CDR2 FQNEAQ. The V end lost 5 bases, the J end lost 2 bases, and 19 bases lay between the germline ends. This CDR3 comprises 16 residues. The CDR3 DNA sequence: TGTGCCAGCAGCCTCCCCCTCGGGAAGTTAGCCTACGAGCAGTACTTC. It encodes CASSLPLGKLAYEQYF.

In this sample, this clone turned up once. The chain links TRBV19 to TRBJ1-5, with unresolved D. The CDR3 covers 15 residues. Germline assignment: CDR1 LNHDA and CDR2 SQIVND (reference sequence). Trimming took off 8 bases at V and 0 bases at J, with 14 bases between the two ends. The CDR3 DNA reads as TGTGCCAGTCGCCGGACCCTTTTTAGCAATCAGCCCCAGCATTTT. Translating it yields CASRRTLFSNQPQHF.

The J gene is TRBJ1-5, the V gene TRBV6-6; TRBD1 might be the D (6 bases). The germline V gene has CDR1 MNHNY and CDR2 SVGAGI (reference sequence). V was shortened by 6 bases and J by 7 bases, with 19 bases between the two germline ends. The CDR3 loop spans 15 amino acids. Here the CDR3 DNA reads TGTGCCAGCAGCCGGGCGCAAGGGGGGCGGCAGCCCCAGCATTTT. Translation gives CASSRAQGGRQPQHF.

V gene TRBV5-1 combines with J gene TRBJ2-5; D is perhaps TRBD1 (6 bases). The CDR3 runs 15 residues. Trimming took off 4 bases at V and 5 bases at J, with 18 bases between the two ends. Germline values: CDR1 SGHRS, CDR2 YFSETQ. The CDR3 DNA sequence: TGCGCCAGCAGCCAAACACAGGGTGCGTGGGAGACCCAGTACTTC. Translation: CASSQTQGAWETQYF.

This clone occurred once. The chain carries TRBV6-1 and TRBJ2-6; the D gene is possibly TRBD2 (6 bases). V was trimmed by 5 bases and J by 1 base, leaving 9 bases between them. The V gene's germline CDR1 is MNHNS and CDR2 SASEGT. CDR3 length equals 15 residues. The CDR3 spells CASSRDWSGANVLTF. CDR3 nucleotides: TGTGCCAGCAGTAGGGACTGGTCTGGGGCCAACGTCCTGACTTTC.

This chain joins TRBV18 and TRBJ1-5, with TRBD1 identical over 7 bases. The length of the CDR3 is 15 residues. The J segment lost 2 bases and the V segment lost 2 bases, leaving 3 bases of the junction unmatched. Germline-derived CDR1 and CDR2 are KGHSH and LQKENI. The CDR3 protein is CASSPSTGGNQPQHF. CDR3 coding DNA: TGTGCCAGCTCACCATCAACAGGGGGCAATCAGCCCCAGCATTTT.

With regard to this clone: Other DNA sequences in the same sample also yield this CDR3. The genes are TRBV5-1 and TRBJ2-3, with D maybe TRBD1 (6 bases). Trimming took off 2 bases at V and 6 bases at J, with 10 bases between the two ends. The CDR3 length is 13 residues. The germline V gene has CDR1 SGHRS and CDR2 YFSETQ. The CDR3 bases are TGCGCCAGCAGCTTCTGGGGGCGTGATACGCAGTATTTT. The encoded protein is CASSFWGRDTQYF.

The chain employs TRBV19 and TRBJ2-7; no clear D gene. Germline CDR1 LNHDA, CDR2 SQIVND (reference sequence). CDR3 size: 15 residues. V was shortened by 4 bases and J by 3 bases, with 16 bases between the two germline ends. In DNA form, the CDR3 reads TGTGCCAGTAGTACCACCCCCGGCCCCAACTACGAGCAGTACTTC. Translating gives CASSTTPGPNYEQYF.

The CDR3 reads CASSPLGQTYEQYF. As DNA, the CDR3 is TGTGCCAGCAGCCCGTTGGGACAGACCTACGAGCAGTACTTC. J is TRBJ2-7 and V is TRBV7-9; TRBD1 matches at 7 bases. The ends lost 5 bases at V and 2 bases at J; junction bases unmatched: 6. Germline V gene data show CDR1 as SEHNR and CDR2 as FQNEAQ (reference sequence). CDR3 size: 14 residues.

V usage is TRBV11-1 and J usage is TRBJ2-1; D unresolved. Germline-derived CDR1 and CDR2 are SGHAT and FQDESV (reference sequence). The ends were cut back, 1 base at V and 4 bases at J, with 11 bases in the middle. This CDR3 has 15 amino acids. CDR3 bases: TGTGCCAGCAGCTTAGGGACCGACCCGTACAATGAGCAGTTCTTC. It is translated as CASSLGTDPYNEQFF.

V and J are TRBV27 and TRBJ2-7, with a tentative D call TRBD1 (6 bases). This CDR3 contains 14 residues. From germline, CDR1 is MNHEY and CDR2 SMNVEV (reference sequence). V gave up 3 bases and J gave up 2 bases, with 11 bases separating them. This CDR3 is CASSFWDKAYEQYF. Written as DNA, the CDR3 is TGTGCCAGCAGTTTTTGGGACAAGGCCTACGAGCAGTACTTC.